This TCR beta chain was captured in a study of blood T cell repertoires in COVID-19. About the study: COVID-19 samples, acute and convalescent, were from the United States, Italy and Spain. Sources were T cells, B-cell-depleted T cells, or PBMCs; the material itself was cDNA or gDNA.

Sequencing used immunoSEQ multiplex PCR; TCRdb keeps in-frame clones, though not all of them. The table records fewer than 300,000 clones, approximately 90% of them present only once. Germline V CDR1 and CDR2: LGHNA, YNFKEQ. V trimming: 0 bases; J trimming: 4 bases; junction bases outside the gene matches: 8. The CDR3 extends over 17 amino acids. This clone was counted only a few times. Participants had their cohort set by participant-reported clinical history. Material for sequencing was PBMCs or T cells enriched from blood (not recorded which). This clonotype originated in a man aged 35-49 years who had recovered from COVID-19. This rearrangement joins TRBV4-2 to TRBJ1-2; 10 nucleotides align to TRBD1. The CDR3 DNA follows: TGTGCCAGCAGCCAAGAAAGACAGGGGGCCGCGCGCTATGGCTACACCTTC. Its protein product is CASSQERQGAARYGYTF.